The present T cell receptor beta chain was sequenced within a study of T cells after yellow fever vaccination. Germline V CDR1 and CDR2: GTSNPN, SVGIG (reference sequence). There are 12 residues in the CDR3. V shed 3 bases and J shed 5 bases, with 10 bases lying between them. TCRdb re-derived calls from the 5' RACE reads in MiXCR, one entry per CDR3 protein. The sample lists hundreds of thousands of distinct CDR3 sequences; approximately 16% were seen once. This clonotype originated in a man between 18 and 29 years old who received the YFV17D yellow fever vaccine. The genes are TRBV30 and TRBJ1-1; tentatively, D is TRBD1 (6 bases). The sample in question was PBMCs, obtained roughly 5 days after the first yellow fever vaccination. The CDR3, as DNA: TGTGCCTGGAGACAGGGTTTAACTGAAGCTTTCTTT. Residues: CAWRQGLTEAFF.